The 4 T cell receptor beta chains given below trace back to one sample, sequenced in a study of T cells in Graves' hyperthyroidism and ophthalmopathy (dated by TCRdb to about 2019). Library creation used multiplex PCR. The instrument was an Illumina HiSeq 2000. TCR beta CDR3 regions were amplified from RNA transcripts. For the first round of RT-PCR on the TCR CDR3, the HTBI primer set was used together with the Qiagen OneStep RT-PCR kit. The raw public data were reprocessed by TCRdb itself: fastp quality trimming at Q25, MiXCR clonotype calling, in-frame beta chains only. Entries that share a CDR3 protein sequence are merged under the most common genes and DNA. This sample lists approximately 520,000 distinct CDR3 sequences; around 20% were detected once. Roughly 29% of the sample rests with the top ten. Sequenced input: blood. The source of these receptors is a man between 18 and 29 years old with Graves' hyperthyroidism.

In this sample, this clonotype turned up many times. The chain carries TRBV12-3 or TRBV12-4 and TRBJ1-1; D gene uncertain. CDR3 length equals 13 residues. Trimming cost V 5 bases and J 1 base, with 8 bases left between them. CDR3 residues: CASSAQRNTEAFF. Written as DNA, the CDR3 is TGTGCCAGCAGTGCCCAAAGGAACACTGAAGCTTTCTTT.

The chain couples TRBV10-3 to TRBJ1-3; tentatively, D is TRBD1 (6 bases). V was shortened by 6 bases and J by 0 bases, with 18 bases between the two germline ends. Germline lookup yields CDR1 ENHRY and CDR2 SYGVKD. The CDR3 runs 17 residues. The CDR3 reads CAIRAMTGPNSGNTIYF. The CDR3, as DNA: TGTGCCATCAGGGCGATGACAGGTCCCAACTCTGGAAACACCATATATTTT.

This clonotype was observed at least ten times. The J gene is TRBJ2-7, the V gene TRBV11-1; D call uncertain. V was cut by 3 bases and J by 5 bases, with 8 bases left in between. Germline V lookup: CDR1 SGHAT, CDR2 FQDESV (reference sequence). The CDR3 has 12 amino acids. CDR3 nucleotide sequence: TGTGCCAGCAGCTTCAATCGAAACGAGCAGTACTTC. Protein product: CASSFNRNEQYF.

This clonotype was counted ten times or more. This chain links TRBV29-1 with TRBJ2-7; 9 nucleotides align to TRBD2. The germline CDR1 and CDR2 sequences are SQVTM and ANQGSEA. J lost 7 bases, V lost 0 bases, and 10 bases had no gene match. The CDR3 is 15 residues long. The CDR3 region is CSVEDEVAGDGEQYF. CDR3 nucleotide sequence: TGCAGCGTTGAAGATGAAGTAGCGGGGGATGGGGAGCAGTACTTC.